This T cell receptor (beta chain) was identified during a study of T-cell memory formation after mild COVID-19. Study-wide points: Pre-infection memory already had some responding clones, implying cross-reactive memory joined.

The CDR3 contains 15 residues. Trimming shortened V by 0 bases and J by 4 bases, and 12 bases separated the two germline ends. Germline V lookup: CDR1 MGHRA, CDR2 YSYEKL. Constant-segment primers and 5'RACE yielded cDNA libraries for TCR alpha and TCR beta, each carrying sample barcodes and UMIs. In TCRdb, the 5' RACE reads were re-called with MiXCR into one record per CDR3 protein. The table includes about 250,000 distinct CDR3 sequences, roughly 15% detected once. As concerns this clonotype: What it recognizes is unknown.

The sequence came from an adult woman who had mild COVID-19 (a few samples of this study predate the infection). Cell type and time point are not known. Sequences were obtained from PBMCs or a T cell subset sorted from them (not recorded which). The chain employs TRBV4-1 and TRBJ1-2; D unclear. The CDR3 loop is CASSQEEAVPYGYTF. CDR3 in DNA: TGCGCCAGCAGCCAAGAAGAGGCAGTACCCTATGGCTACACCTTC.